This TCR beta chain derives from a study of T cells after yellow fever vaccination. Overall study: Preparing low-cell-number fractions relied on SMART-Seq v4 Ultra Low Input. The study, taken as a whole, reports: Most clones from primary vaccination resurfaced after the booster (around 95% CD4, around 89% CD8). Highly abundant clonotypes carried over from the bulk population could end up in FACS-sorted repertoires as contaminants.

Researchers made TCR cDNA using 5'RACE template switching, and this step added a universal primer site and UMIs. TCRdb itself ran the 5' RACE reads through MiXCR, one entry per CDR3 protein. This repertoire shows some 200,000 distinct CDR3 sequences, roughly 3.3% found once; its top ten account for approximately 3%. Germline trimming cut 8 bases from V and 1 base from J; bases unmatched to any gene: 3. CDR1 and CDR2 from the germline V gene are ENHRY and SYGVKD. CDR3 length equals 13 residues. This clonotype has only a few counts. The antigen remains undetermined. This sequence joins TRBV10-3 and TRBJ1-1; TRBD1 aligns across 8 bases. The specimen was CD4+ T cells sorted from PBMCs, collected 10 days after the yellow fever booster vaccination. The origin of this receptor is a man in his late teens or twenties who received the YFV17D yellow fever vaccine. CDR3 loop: CAIRDRPNTEAFF. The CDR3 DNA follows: TGTGCCATCCGGGACAGGCCGAACACTGAAGCTTTCTTT.